The rows below give T cell receptor beta chains drawn from one sample of a study of response to subunit inactivated influenza vaccine. TCRdb reprocessed the RT-PCR reads via MiXCR and lists one record per CDR3 protein. This sample yields fewer than 650,000 distinct CDR3 sequences, of which 10% to 15% are seen a single time; around 13% belongs to the top ten. The source was PBMCs from blood, collected about 40 days after vaccination. The receptors derive from a man aged 45 to 65 who received an inactivated influenza vaccine. Both conserved end residues are part of each CDR3. D genes are given only for firm matches. Some rows have no size entry. The others give once, few or many, or a class for an expanded clone.

CDR3: CSGGDGRNEQFF
DNA: TGCAGCGGAGGGGACGGGAGAAATGAGCAGTTCTTC
J: TRBJ2-1
size: many
V: TRBV29-1
D: -

CDR3: CASSFQGGGADEQFF
DNA: TGTGCCAGCAGCTTTCAAGGCGGGGGGGCTGATGAGCAGTTCTTC
J: TRBJ2-1
size: -
V: TRBV7-2
D: TRBD2

CDR3: CASSPHPLSNEQFF
DNA: TGTGCCAGCAGCCCCCATCCTTTGAGCAATGAGCAGTTCTTC
J: TRBJ2-1
size: few
V: TRBV7-9
D: -

CDR3: CASSVAGTDYNEQFF
DNA: TGTGCCAGCAGCGTAGCCGGGACGGACTACAATGAGCAGTTCTTC
J: TRBJ2-1
size: -
V: TRBV9
D: -

CDR3: CASKGVYSYEQYF
DNA: TGTGCCAGCAAGGGAGTCTACTCCTACGAGCAGTACTTC
J: TRBJ2-7
size: few
V: TRBV19
D: -

CDR3: CASSSTGGGEEKLFF
DNA: TGCGCCAGCAGCTCTACAGGGGGAGGAGAAGAAAAACTGTTTTTT
J: TRBJ1-4
size: -
V: TRBV5-1
D: TRBD1

CDR3: CASSFVSAAGEETQYF
DNA: TGTGCCAGCAGTTTTGTGTCAGCGGCCGGGGAAGAGACCCAGTACTTC
J: TRBJ2-5
size: few
V: TRBV27
D: -

CDR3: CASSQAPPGSAFF
DNA: TGTGCCAGCAGCCAAGCCCCTCCAGGATCCGCTTTCTTT
J: TRBJ1-1
size: once
V: TRBV3-1
D: -

CDR3: CASSLDRVKGGELFF
DNA: TGTGCCAGCAGCTTAGACAGGGTCAAGGGCGGGGAGCTGTTTTTT
J: TRBJ2-2
size: -
V: TRBV7-2
D: -

CDR3: CASSLSRTGAIDTEAFF
DNA: TGTGCCAGCAGTTTATCCCGGACAGGGGCAATCGACACTGAAGCTTTCTTT
J: TRBJ1-1
size: -
V: TRBV27
D: TRBD1

CDR3: CASSPGSVGNTEAFF
DNA: TGTGCCAGCAGCCCCGGGTCCGTAGGGAACACTGAAGCTTTCTTT
J: TRBJ1-1
size: few
V: TRBV6-1
D: -